This paragraph reports one TCR beta chain. CDR3 length: 13 amino acids. Germline loops: CDR1 MNHNY, CDR2 SVGAGI (reference sequence). Trimming removed 2 bases at V and 1 base at J, with 3 bases between. Some clones are missing from TCRdb's copy, which holds only in-frame ones; the method was immunoSEQ multiplex PCR. The repertoire holds around 140,000 clones, with about 90% as singletons. These data belong to a study of control samples from healthy donors and cancer patients. Sample: blood. The source of this sequence is a woman between 50 and 59 years old in good health. V usage is TRBV6-6 and J usage is TRBJ1-5; D unclear. The CDR3 nucleotides read TGTGCCAGCAGTTACGGCAGCAATCAGCCCCAGCATTTT. As protein: CASSYGSNQPQHF.